These 10 T cell receptor beta chains originate from one sample sequenced in a study of blood T cell repertoires in COVID-19. Profiled with immunoSEQ multiplex PCR; TCRdb holds only in-frame clones, not every one. Among a few hundred thousand clones listed, approximately 84% were seen once. Source material: PBMCs or T cells enriched from blood (not recorded which). The receptors come from a man in his fifties or sixties who had recovered from COVID-19.

The chain employs TRBV15 and TRBJ2-7; D may be TRBD2 (5 bases). This CDR3 has 16 amino acids. Trimming took 3 bases from V and 1 from J, leaving 16 bases between them. The germline CDR1 and CDR2 sequences are LNHNV and YYDKDF (reference sequence). CDR3 sequence: CATSSLEGARSYEQYF. The CDR3 DNA reads as TGTGCCACCAGCAGCCTTGAGGGCGCGAGGTCCTACGAGCAGTACTTC.

The chain links TRBV3-1 (or the pseudogene TRBV3-2) to TRBJ1-3; 9 positions agree with TRBD1. The CDR3 has 16 amino acids. Germline assignment: CDR1 LGHDT and CDR2 YNNKEL (reference sequence). The trim removed 3 bases at V and 4 bases at J, leaving 7 bases unmatched. This CDR3 is CASSHLTGGSGNTIYF. Here the CDR3 DNA reads TGTGCCAGCAGCCACCTAACAGGGGGCTCCGGAAACACCATATATTTT.

V and J are TRBV13 and TRBJ2-4; no reliable D call. The CDR3 totals 17 residues. V dropped 3 bases and J dropped 9 bases, with 24 bases sitting between them. Germline CDR1 reads PRHDT; CDR2 reads FYEKMQ (reference sequence). This CDR3 reads CASSLSLGSAQFSIQYF. The CDR3 nucleotides read TGTGCCAGCAGCTTGTCATTGGGCAGTGCCCAGTTCAGCATTCAGTACTTC.

The V call is TRBV9, the J call TRBJ2-1; 10 nucleotides match TRBD2. There are 19 residues in the CDR3. V dropped 2 bases and J dropped 1; count of bases not matched to a gene: 12. Germline values: CDR1 SGDLS, CDR2 YYNGEE. The CDR3, as DNA: TGTGCCAGCAGCGTGGCTAGCGGGAGAGGCGGGAGGTCCTACAATGAGCAGTTCTTC. This translates into CASSVASGRGGRSYNEQFF.

This clone was counted a single time. The genes are TRBV10-1 and TRBJ2-3; 11 bases align to TRBD2. From germline, CDR1 is WNHNN and CDR2 SYGVQD (reference sequence). Germline trimming cut 0 bases from V and 1 base from J; bases unmatched to any gene: 6. CDR3 size: 18 residues. The CDR3 sequence: CASSESSGGAWGTDTQYF. The CDR3 nucleotides read TGCGCCAGCAGTGAGTCTAGCGGGGGGGCCTGGGGCACAGATACGCAGTATTTT.

The rearrangement joins TRBV7-9 to TRBJ1-2; TRBD1 is a possible D gene (5 bases). Trimming took off 5 bases at V and 2 bases at J, with 12 bases between the two ends. Per germline, CDR1 SEHNR and CDR2 FQNEAQ (reference sequence). This CDR3 comprises 14 residues. Here the CDR3 reads CASSPVGGNYGYTF. The CDR3 nucleotides are TGTGCCAGCAGCCCCGTGGGGGGGAACTATGGCTACACCTTC.

The rearrangement joins TRBV28 to TRBJ2-2; the match to TRBD1 covers 9 bases. The CDR3 has 16 amino acids. The germline V gene has CDR1 MDHEN and CDR2 SYDVKM. V lost 5 bases and J lost 2; bases outside the gene matches: 6. As DNA, the CDR3 is TGTGCCAGCAGTACATACAGGGGGCTAAACACCGGGGAGCTGTTTTTT. Translation: CASSTYRGLNTGELFF.

The CDR3 reads CASSWGTGSGYTF. CDR3 DNA: TGTGCCAGCAGTTGGGGGACTGGGAGTGGCTACACCTTC. The chain joins TRBV27 to TRBJ1-2; D is perhaps TRBD1 (5 bases). Trimming left V 4 bases short and J 7 bases short, with 13 bases between. This CDR3 is 13 amino acids long. Germline CDR1 reads MNHEY; CDR2 reads SMNVEV (reference sequence).

This clone was detected only once. The chain couples TRBV29-1 to TRBJ2-3; 7 bases match TRBD1. Trimming removed 7 bases from V and 1 base from J; junction bases left unmatched: 5. The CDR3 extends over 13 amino acids. CDR1 and CDR2 (germline): SQVTM, ANQGSEA. CDR3 sequence: CSGQGRGTDTQYF. DNA of the CDR3: TGCAGCGGACAGGGTCGCGGCACAGATACGCAGTATTTT.

The chain couples TRBV18 to TRBJ2-7; 8 bases align to TRBD1. V dropped 0 bases and J dropped 6; count of bases not matched to a gene: 1. There are 13 residues in the CDR3. Germline lookup yields CDR1 KGHSH and CDR2 LQKENI. CDR3 sequence: CASSPPTGVEQYF. CDR3 coding DNA: TGTGCCAGCTCACCACCGACAGGGGTCGAGCAGTACTTC.